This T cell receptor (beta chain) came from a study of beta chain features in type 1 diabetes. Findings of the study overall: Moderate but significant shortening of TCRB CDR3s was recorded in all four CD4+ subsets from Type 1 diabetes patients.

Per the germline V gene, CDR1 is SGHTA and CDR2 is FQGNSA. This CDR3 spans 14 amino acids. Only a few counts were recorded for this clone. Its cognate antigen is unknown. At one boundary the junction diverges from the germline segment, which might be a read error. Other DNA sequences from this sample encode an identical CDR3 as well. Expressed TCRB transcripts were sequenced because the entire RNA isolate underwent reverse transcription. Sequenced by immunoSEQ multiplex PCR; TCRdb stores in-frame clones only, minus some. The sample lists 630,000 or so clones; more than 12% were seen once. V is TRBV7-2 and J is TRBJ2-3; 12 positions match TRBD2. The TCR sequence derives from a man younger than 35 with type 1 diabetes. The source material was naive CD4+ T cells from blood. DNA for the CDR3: TGTGCCAGCAGCCTAGCGGGGGGGTTAGATACGCAGTATTTT. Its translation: CASSLAGGLDTQYF.